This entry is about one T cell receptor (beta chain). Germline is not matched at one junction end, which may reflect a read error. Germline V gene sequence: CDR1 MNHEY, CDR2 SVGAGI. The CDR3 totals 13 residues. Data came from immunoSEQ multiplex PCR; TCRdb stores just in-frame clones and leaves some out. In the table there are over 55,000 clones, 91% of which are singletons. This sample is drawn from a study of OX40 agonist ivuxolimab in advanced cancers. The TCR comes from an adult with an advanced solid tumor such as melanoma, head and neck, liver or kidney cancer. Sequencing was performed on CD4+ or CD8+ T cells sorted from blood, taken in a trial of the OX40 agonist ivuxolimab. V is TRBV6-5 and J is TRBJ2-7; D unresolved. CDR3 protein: CTSTSDFTYEQYF. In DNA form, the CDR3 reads TGTACCAGCACGAGTGACTTCACCTACGAGCAGTACTTC.